This T cell receptor beta chain was captured by sequencing in a study of beta chain features in type 1 diabetes. Trimming stripped 5 bases from V and 0 bases from J, with 6 bases between. This CDR3 has 14 residues. Germline V gene lookup returns CDR1 SGHRS and CDR2 YFSETQ. Sorted populations all had greater than 95% purity. The investigators reverse transcribed all of the isolated RNA, so they sequenced expressed TCRB transcripts. Here immunoSEQ multiplex PCR was the method, and the copy in TCRdb shows in-frame clones only, minus some. The sample has 330,000 or so clones, roughly 15% seen once; the top ten hold under 8.5%. A word on this clone: Antigen unknown.

Study results and limitations: Insertion counts at VDJ junctions were lower in type 1 diabetes patients, who also showed more deletions there.

This receptor was taken from a man under 40 in good health. Sequencing was carried out using central memory CD4+ T cells from blood. The rearrangement links TRBV5-1 to TRBJ1-6, with D uncertain. In nucleotides, the CDR3 is TGCGCCAGCAGTCTAAGCTCCTATAATTCACCCCTCCACTTT. Its protein is CASSLSSYNSPLHF.